One T cell receptor (beta chain) is described in this entry. This sample was included in a study of blood T cell repertoires in COVID-19. The method was immunoSEQ multiplex PCR; TCRdb's version includes in-frame clones alone and lacks a portion of them. The sample includes 450,000 to 600,000 clones, 75% to 90% seen only once; the top ten take about 0.7%. The source of this sequence is a woman aged 18 to 35 who had recovered from COVID-19. Input material: PBMCs or T cells enriched from blood (not recorded which).

CDR3 protein: CASSPNHITAGNSPLHF. The CDR3 DNA follows: TGTGCCAGCTCACCCAACCACATAACAGCAGGCAATTCACCCCTCCACTTT. This chain uses TRBV18 with TRBJ1-6; D is undetermined. Germline loops: CDR1 KGHSH, CDR2 LQKENI. The CDR3 covers 17 residues. Deletions cut 3 bases from V and 7 bases from J, with 19 bases between.